This T cell receptor beta chain was sequenced for a study of CD8 T cells in ankylosing spondylitis. Findings and limits, study-wide: Disease-linked clones bore a CD8+ phenotype and were relatively rare in peripheral blood. Seemingly characteristic of ankylosing spondylitis blood was a TCR beta motif consisting of roughly 8 highly homologous variants.

Trimming took 0 bases from V and 6 from J; bases not matched to a gene: 6. CDR3 size: 15 residues. CDR1 and CDR2 (germline): LGHNA, YSLEER. As for this clonotype: The target antigen is unknown.

TCRdb re-analysed the 5' RACE reads in MiXCR, keeping a single row per CDR3 protein. The table records more than 600,000 distinct CDR3 sequences, roughly 19% of them present only once. Sequencing used blood, either unsorted or a sorted T cell fraction (not recorded which). This TCR was recovered from a male donor with ankylosing spondylitis. The chain couples TRBV4-3 to TRBJ1-2; 8 bases fit TRBD1. The CDR3 DNA follows: TGCGCCAGCAGCCAAGAGGCAGGGGGCACTGATGGCTACACCTTC. Encoded protein: CASSQEAGGTDGYTF.